This note documents a single TCR beta chain sequence. The sample originates from a study of blood T cell repertoires in COVID-19. Study information: Spain, Italy and the United States supplied samples that represented acute and convalescent COVID-19. Nucleic acid was either cDNA or gDNA, and it came from T cells, B-cell-depleted T cells, or PBMCs.

The method was immunoSEQ multiplex PCR; TCRdb's version includes in-frame clones alone and lacks a portion of them. Altogether over 30,000 clones are present, around nine tenths being singletons, with the ten largest covering over 55%. The CDR3 length is 12 residues. Germline loops: CDR1 ENHRY, CDR2 SYGVKD. The V gene is TRBV10-3, the J gene TRBJ2-7; TRBD2 matches at 9 bases. Sequences were obtained from peripheral blood. This TCR came from a man between 65 and 85 years old with acute or convalescent COVID-19. The CDR3 loop is CGTSESSYEQYF. The CDR3 nucleotides are TGTGGGACTAGCGAGAGCTCCTACGAGCAGTACTTC.